This passage covers 27 T cell receptor beta chains from one sample sequenced in a study of CD8 T cells in Susac syndrome. RNA totalling roughly 0.5 to 1 ug underwent reverse transcription with random hexamers. TCRdb re-called the immunoSEQ multiplex PCR reads with MiXCR, one entry per CDR3 protein. The table includes roughly 80,000 distinct CDR3 sequences, around 90% detected once. Sequencing used CD8+ T cells from PBMCs. Receptors were obtained from a human donor with multiple sclerosis.

The rearrangement joins TRBV28 to TRBJ2-7; 9 bases line up with TRBD2. With 3 bases clipped from V and 8 bases from J, the junction kept 17 bases outside the gene matches. This CDR3 is 17 amino acids long. CDR1 is MDHEN, CDR2 SYDVKM, per germline. The CDR3 loop is CASSFGPSGVGPRKQYF. The CDR3 DNA reads TGTGCCAGCAGTTTTGGTCCTAGCGGGGTTGGCCCTCGGAAGCAGTACTTC.

The V and J genes are TRBV27 and TRBJ2-3; perhaps TRBD2 as D (6 bases). The CDR3 extends over 15 amino acids. The germline gives CDR1 MNHEY, CDR2 SMNVEV (reference sequence). V was trimmed by 6 bases and J by 0 bases, leaving 13 bases between them. The CDR3 here is CASSRTIPSTDTQYF. In DNA form, the CDR3 reads TGTGCCAGCAGCCGGACTATACCTAGCACAGATACGCAGTATTTT.

The V and J genes are TRBV29-1 and TRBJ2-3, with TRBD1 matching over 9 bases. V shed 6 bases, J shed 8 bases, and the junction held 3 bases outside the gene matches. The germline V gene has CDR1 SQVTM and CDR2 ANQGSEA. The CDR3 spans 11 residues. This CDR3 reads CSVSGQGTQYF. CDR3 sequence (DNA): TGCAGCGTCTCGGGACAGGGTACGCAGTATTTT.

The rearrangement uses TRBV27 and TRBJ2-3, with 11 bases aligning to TRBD2. The CDR3 contains 16 residues. The germline V gene has CDR1 MNHEY and CDR2 SMNVEV (reference sequence). V lost 5 bases to trimming and J lost 0 bases; unmatched junction nucleotides: 4. The CDR3 coding sequence is TGTGCCAGCAGTCCGACTAGCGGGACTAGCACAGATACGCAGTATTTT. It encodes CASSPTSGTSTDTQYF.

V usage is TRBV15 and J usage is TRBJ2-7; D gene ambiguous. Between the trimmed V and J ends, which lost 3 bases and 0 bases, there was a span of 15 bases. The length of the CDR3 is 16 residues. Germline CDR1 reads LNHNV; CDR2 reads YYDKDF (reference sequence). The CDR3 region is CATSSRRIQDSYEQYF. The CDR3, as DNA: TGTGCCACCAGCAGTAGAAGAATCCAGGACTCCTACGAGCAGTACTTC.

The chain employs TRBV12-3 or TRBV12-4 and TRBJ2-1; TRBD2 matches at 8 bases. The V and J ends lost 3 bases and 7 bases, in that order; junction bases with no gene match: 8. The CDR3 contains 15 residues. The CDR3 bases are TGTGCCAGCAGTTTGGGGTGGGGCGGGGGGAATGAGCAGTTCTTC. Protein: CASSLGWGGGNEQFF.

This chain joins TRBV28 and TRBJ1-1; D remains ambiguous. The CDR3 has 14 amino acids. The V and J ends lost 5 bases and 3 bases respectively, with 13 bases between them. Germline values: CDR1 MDHEN, CDR2 SYDVKM. The CDR3 sequence: CASSPRGTDTEAFF. The CDR3 DNA reads TGTGCCAGCAGTCCCCGCGGAACCGACACTGAAGCTTTCTTT.

The chain couples TRBV6-6 to TRBJ1-2, with D perhaps TRBD1 (5 bases). V lost 0 bases and J 1 base, leaving 12 bases between the germline ends. The CDR3 runs 16 residues. The germline V gene has CDR1 MNHNY and CDR2 SVGAGI (reference sequence). CDR3 sequence: CASSYSETAINYGYTF. The CDR3 DNA sequence: TGTGCCAGCAGTTACTCGGAGACAGCGATTAACTATGGCTACACCTTC.

CDR3 sequence reads: CASSPRAGTSPTDTQYF. CDR3 bases: TGCGCCAGCAGCCCACGAGCCGGGACTAGCCCCACAGATACGCAGTATTTT. The V and J genes are TRBV5-1 and TRBJ2-3; 9 bases map to TRBD2. With V trimmed by 4 bases and J by 2 bases, 11 bases remained unmatched. This CDR3 is built from 17 residues. Germline values: CDR1 SGHRS, CDR2 YFSETQ.

The CDR3, as DNA: TGTGCCAGCAGGGGGAGGACAGGGGGCCAAAATGGCTACACCTTC. It specifies CASRGRTGGQNGYTF. The genes are TRBV28 and TRBJ1-2; the match to TRBD1 covers 11 bases. Germline CDR1 reads MDHEN; CDR2 reads SYDVKM. The CDR3 is 15 residues long. V gave up 6 bases and J gave up 6 bases; unmatched junction bases: 9.

The chain carries TRBV7-9 and TRBJ1-1, with a tentative D call TRBD1 (5 bases). The CDR3 runs 16 residues. Germline CDR1 reads SEHNR; CDR2 reads FQNEAQ (reference sequence). The V end was cut by 0 bases, the J end by 1 base, with 12 bases between. In DNA, the CDR3 is TGTGCCAGCAGCTTAGCGGGTACAGGAGCGAACACTGAAGCTTTCTTT. This gives the protein CASSLAGTGANTEAFF.

The chain is built from TRBV2 and TRBJ1-1, with TRBD1 as a possible D gene (6 bases). From germline, CDR1 is SNHLY and CDR2 FYNNEI. CDR3 size: 14 residues. V was clipped by 8 bases and J by 1 base, with 14 bases between them. This chain's CDR3 is CASRGWGRNTEAFF. CDR3 DNA: TGTGCCAGCCGAGGTTGGGGGCGGAACACTGAAGCTTTCTTT.

This chain links TRBV7-2 with TRBJ2-3, with D perhaps matching TRBD2 (7 bases). The CDR3 sequence is 14 residues long. V was pared by 7 bases and J by 4 bases, with 15 bases between. In germline, CDR1 is SGHTA, CDR2 FQGNSA. DNA for the CDR3: TGTGCCAGCAACCTGATCGGGGGGCCAGATACGCAGTATTTT. Its protein product is CASNLIGGPDTQYF.

The gene calls are TRBV2 and TRBJ2-7, with D maybe TRBD2 (5 bases). Germline V gives CDR1 SNHLY, CDR2 FYNNEI. V dropped 6 bases and J dropped 6 bases, with 15 bases sitting between them. The CDR3 covers 13 residues. The CDR3: CASSYPGSLEQYF. The CDR3 nucleotides are TGTGCCAGCAGCTATCCGGGGAGTCTCGAGCAGTACTTC.

This clonotype was observed a single time. V gene TRBV30 combines with J gene TRBJ2-5; D unclear. The CDR3 covers 15 residues. V lost 5 bases and J lost 0, with 16 bases in between. The germline gives CDR1 GTSNPN, CDR2 SVGIG (reference sequence). The DNA for the CDR3 is TGTGCCTGGCTGAAAATTAGAGAGTACCAAGAGACCCAGTACTTC. Its translation: CAWLKIREYQETQYF.

The chain joins TRBV5-1 to TRBJ2-2; 8 bases map to TRBD1. Germline V gene sequence: CDR1 SGHRS, CDR2 YFSETQ. The V segment lost 0 bases and the J segment 6 bases; nucleotides outside the gene matches: 4. The CDR3 totals 15 residues. The CDR3 loop reads CASSLGQGMAGELFF. The CDR3 nucleotides read TGCGCCAGCAGCTTGGGACAGGGGATGGCCGGGGAGCTGTTTTTT. The variable domain in full, with the rest retrieved from reference TRBV5-1 and TRBJ2-2, is KAGVTQTPRYLIKTRGQQVTLSCSPISGHRSVSWYQQTPGQGLQFLFEYFSETQRNKGNFPGRFSGRQFSNSRSEMNVSTLELGDSALYLCASSLGQGMAGELFFGEGSRLTVL.

The J gene is TRBJ2-5, the V gene TRBV5-1, with D tentatively TRBD1 (5 bases). CDR1 SGHRS and CDR2 YFSETQ come from the germline V gene. Trimming took 0 bases from V and 4 from J, leaving 7 bases between them. The CDR3 extends over 13 amino acids. The CDR3 loop is CASSLGGVETQYF. The CDR3 DNA follows: TGCGCCAGCAGCTTGGGGGGCGTAGAGACCCAGTACTTC.

V and J are TRBV20-1 and TRBJ2-7; 8 bases line up with TRBD2. CDR1 DFQATT and CDR2 SNEGSKA come from the germline V gene (reference sequence). The V segment lost 0 bases and the J segment 0 bases; nucleotides outside the gene matches: 4. The CDR3 runs to 15 residues. This chain's CDR3 is CSARDFREGSYEQYF. In DNA, the CDR3 is TGCAGTGCTAGAGATTTCCGGGAGGGCTCCTACGAGCAGTACTTC.

The V and J genes are TRBV4-1 and TRBJ1-4; D gene ambiguous. Deletions cut 3 bases from V and 8 bases from J, with 13 bases between. The CDR3 is made up of 14 amino acids. The germline gives CDR1 MGHRA, CDR2 YSYEKL. The CDR3: CASSHGPGSEKLFF. The CDR3, as DNA: TGCGCCAGCAGCCACGGGCCGGGCTCCGAAAAACTGTTTTTT.

The chain's CDR3 is CASSGQLKANVLTF. The CDR3 DNA sequence: TGCGCCAGCTCTGGACAGTTAAAGGCCAACGTCCTGACTTTC. This rearrangement joins TRBV10-2 to TRBJ2-6, with D perhaps TRBD1 (6 bases). The CDR3 covers 14 residues. V lost 8 bases, J lost 6 bases, and 14 bases lay in between. Germline V CDR1 and CDR2: WSHSY, SAAADI.

V is TRBV6-5 and J is TRBJ2-7; perhaps TRBD1 as D (6 bases). The germline gives CDR1 MNHEY, CDR2 SVGAGI. Trimming stripped 6 bases from V and 2 bases from J, with 11 bases between. CDR3 length: 13 residues. CDR3 loop: CASRDRAAYEQYF. The CDR3 coding sequence is TGTGCCAGCAGGGACAGAGCCGCCTACGAGCAGTACTTC.

J is TRBJ2-1 and V is TRBV27, with TRBD2 identical over 12 bases. CDR1 is MNHEY and CDR2 is SMNVEV in the germline V gene (reference sequence). The CDR3 is 15 amino acids. Trimming at V came to 3 bases and at J to 5 bases, leaving 2 bases not matched to a gene. The CDR3: CASSFGLAGNNEQFF. DNA of the CDR3: TGTGCCAGCAGTTTCGGACTAGCGGGGAACAATGAGCAGTTCTTC.

The chain employs TRBV6-5 and TRBJ2-7, with 7 bases fitting TRBD1. The length of the CDR3 is 14 residues. V shed 1 base, J shed 3 bases, and the junction held 3 bases outside the gene matches. In germline, CDR1 is MNHEY, CDR2 SVGAGI. The CDR3 sequence: CASSYLGGGYEQYF. DNA for the CDR3: TGTGCCAGCAGTTACTTAGGGGGCGGCTACGAGCAGTACTTC.

The chain is built from TRBV5-8 and TRBJ1-2; D is unclear. From germline, CDR1 is SGHTS and CDR2 YDEGEE. The V gene lost 6 bases and the J gene lost 8 bases, with 17 bases spanning the gap. This CDR3 is 13 amino acids long. The CDR3 sequence is CASTTPGIGGYTF. DNA for the CDR3: TGTGCCAGCACCACTCCAGGAATTGGGGGCTACACCTTC.

CDR3 nucleotide sequence: TGTGCCAGCAAGGGACAAACGAACACCGGGGAGCTGTTTTTT. Residues: CASKGQTNTGELFF. This chain uses TRBV9 with TRBJ2-2; the D gene is possibly TRBD1 (6 bases). Germline V gene data show CDR1 as SGDLS and CDR2 as YYNGEE. V lost 6 bases and J 0 bases, leaving 9 bases between the germline ends. This CDR3 comprises 14 residues.

The chain joins TRBV20-1 to TRBJ2-1, with TRBD2 identical over 12 bases. V trimming: 1 base; J trimming: 7 bases; junction bases outside the gene matches: 14. The CDR3 is 18 residues long. Germline-derived CDR1 and CDR2 are DFQATT and SNEGSKA (reference sequence). The CDR3 sequence is CSARGTSGTIGEGNEQFF. The CDR3 region has the DNA TGCAGTGCTAGAGGGACTAGCGGGACAATAGGAGAAGGGAATGAGCAGTTCTTC.

The chain joins TRBV7-9 to TRBJ2-7, with 8 bases aligning to TRBD2. J was trimmed by 7 bases and V by 7 bases; bases with no gene match: 12. Germline V gene sequence: CDR1 SEHNR, CDR2 FQNEAQ (reference sequence). The CDR3 is made up of 14 amino acids. The CDR3 spells CASTLAGGPKEQYF. The CDR3 region has the DNA TGTGCCAGCACCCTCGCGGGGGGCCCGAAGGAGCAGTACTTC.